The 12 T cell receptor beta chains below were found in one sample sequenced in a study of T cell responses to AZD1222 COVID-19 vaccine. This table comes from immunoSEQ multiplex PCR, and its TCRdb copy is limited to in-frame clones, with some not included. The data contain 120,000 or so clones, less than 95% of them seen just once; the ten biggest clones take up approximately 5.1%. The sequencing used peripheral blood, collected on day 0 of AZD1222 vaccination. These receptors were obtained from an adult in good health.

This chain links TRBV2 with TRBJ1-2; D is ambiguous. Trimming stripped 10 bases from V and 8 bases from J, with 5 bases between. The CDR3 totals 8 residues. The germline gives CDR1 SNHLY, CDR2 FYNNEI. CDR3: CAKKGYTF. In DNA, the CDR3 is TGTGCCAAGAAGGGCTACACCTTC. Together with reference TRBV2 and TRBJ1-2, the CDR3 gives the full variable domain: EPEVTQTPSHQVTQMGQEVILRCVPISNHLYFYWYRQILGQKVEFLVSFYNNEISEKSEIFDDQFSVERPDGSNFTLKIRSTKLEDSAMYFCAKKGYTFGSGTRLTVV.

To note about this clone: Sequence at one end of the junction differs from germline and may be a read error. V is TRBV2 and J is TRBJ2-7; possibly TRBD2 for D (6 bases). CDR1 and CDR2 (germline): SNHLY, FYNNEI. The CDR3 extends over 12 amino acids. In DNA form, the CDR3 reads TGTGCCAGCATTGGCGGGAACTACGAACAGTACTTC. Encoded protein: CASIGGNYEQYF.

The rearrangement uses TRBV28 and TRBJ2-7; D unresolved. Trimming pared 2 bases from V and 4 bases from J, leaving 9 bases between. CDR3 length: 13 amino acids. Per the germline V gene, CDR1 is MDHEN and CDR2 is SYDVKM. DNA for the CDR3: TGTGCCAGCAGTTTAGGCCCAAGGTACGAGCAGTACTTC. Translation: CASSLGPRYEQYF. The entire variable domain, with the rest obtained from reference TRBV28 and TRBJ2-7, is as follows: DVKVTQSSRYLVKRTGEKVFLECVQDMDHENMFWYRQDPGLGLRLIYFSYDVKMKEKGDIPEGYSVSREKKERFSLILESASTNQTSMYLCASSLGPRYEQYFGPGTRLTVT.

The CDR3 DNA reads as TGCGCCAGCAGCTTTAATACCGGGACAGGGGTTACTGAAGCTTTCTTT. It translates to CASSFNTGTGVTEAFF. The rearrangement uses TRBV5-1 and TRBJ1-1; 10 positions match TRBD1. Trimming at V came to 2 bases and at J to 5 bases, leaving 9 bases not matched to a gene. Germline V CDR1 and CDR2: SGHRS, YFSETQ. The CDR3 contains 16 residues.

The V call is TRBV19, the J call TRBJ2-6, with a weak D call TRBD1 (6 bases). CDR3 length equals 15 residues. V lost 6 bases, J lost 0 bases, and 9 bases lay in between. Germline V gives CDR1 LNHDA, CDR2 SQIVND (reference sequence). The CDR3 region is CASSGTPSGANVLTF. Written as DNA, the CDR3 is TGTGCCAGTAGCGGGACACCCTCTGGGGCCAACGTCCTGACTTTC.

The chain recombines TRBV3-1 (or the pseudogene TRBV3-2) with TRBJ1-2; D unclear. V shed 1 base and J shed 8 bases, with 8 bases lying between them. The CDR3 covers 12 residues. Germline-derived CDR1 and CDR2 are LGHDT and YNNKEL (reference sequence). This chain's CDR3 is CASSQGPGGYTF. DNA for the CDR3: TGTGCCAGCAGCCAAGGTCCTGGCGGCTACACCTTC.

This chain joins TRBV28 and TRBJ1-1, with D uncertain. With 2 bases removed from V and 2 bases from J, the gap between germline ends came to 9 bases. The CDR3 runs 14 residues. Germline V gives CDR1 MDHEN, CDR2 SYDVKM. CDR3 bases: TGTGCCAGCAGTTTAGGGCGGATCAACACTGAAGCTTTCTTT. It codes for CASSLGRINTEAFF. The full variable domain, in which reference TRBV28 and TRBJ1-1 provide the parts outside the CDR3, is DVKVTQSSRYLVKRTGEKVFLECVQDMDHENMFWYRQDPGLGLRLIYFSYDVKMKEKGDIPEGYSVSREKKERFSLILESASTNQTSMYLCASSLGRINTEAFFGQGTRLTVV.

The chain joins TRBV18 to TRBJ2-2; unclear D gene. The germline V and J ends were trimmed by 3 bases and 0 bases, with 8 bases remaining between them. The CDR3 is 15 amino acids. Germline assignment: CDR1 KGHSH and CDR2 LQKENI. In nucleotides, the CDR3 is TGTGCCAGCTCACCGAGACACCCGAACACCGGGGAGCTGTTTTTT. This encodes CASSPRHPNTGELFF.

The chain joins TRBV3-1 (or the pseudogene TRBV3-2) to TRBJ1-1; 8 bases line up with TRBD1. The CDR3 runs 14 residues. The V gene's germline CDR1 is LGHDT and CDR2 YNNKEL (reference sequence). J lost 4 bases, V lost 3 bases, and 4 bases had no gene match. The CDR3 here is CASSHRGRGTEAFF. CDR3 in DNA: TGTGCCAGCAGCCACAGGGGGCGCGGCACTGAAGCTTTCTTT.

DNA of the CDR3: TGTGCCAGCAGCTTAGGAGACGGCCTTGCTCTTAATTCACCCCTCCACTTT. It yields the protein CASSLGDGLALNSPLHF. The chain carries TRBV7-9 and TRBJ1-6, with no clear D. CDR1 is SEHNR, CDR2 FQNEAQ, per germline (reference sequence). V was clipped by 1 base and J by 6 bases, with 16 bases between them. CDR3 size: 17 residues.

This chain links TRBV6-5 with TRBJ2-7; TRBD1 matches at 7 bases. V dropped 8 bases and J dropped 7; count of bases not matched to a gene: 14. Looked up from germline, CDR1 is MNHEY and CDR2 is SVGAGI. The CDR3 contains 14 residues. CDR3 in DNA: TGTGCCAGCGCCCGGTGGCAGGGGGTCGGTGAGCAGTACTTC. Its protein is CASARWQGVGEQYF.

J is TRBJ2-7 and V is TRBV19, with 9 bases lining up with TRBD2. This CDR3 has 15 amino acids. Germline CDR1 is LNHDA and CDR2 is SQIVND (reference sequence). V shed 1 base, J shed 3 bases, and the junction held 4 bases outside the gene matches. The CDR3 DNA reads as TGTGCCAGTAGTATAGCTGCGGGAGGGCACTACGAGCAGTACTTC. The encoded protein is CASSIAAGGHYEQYF.